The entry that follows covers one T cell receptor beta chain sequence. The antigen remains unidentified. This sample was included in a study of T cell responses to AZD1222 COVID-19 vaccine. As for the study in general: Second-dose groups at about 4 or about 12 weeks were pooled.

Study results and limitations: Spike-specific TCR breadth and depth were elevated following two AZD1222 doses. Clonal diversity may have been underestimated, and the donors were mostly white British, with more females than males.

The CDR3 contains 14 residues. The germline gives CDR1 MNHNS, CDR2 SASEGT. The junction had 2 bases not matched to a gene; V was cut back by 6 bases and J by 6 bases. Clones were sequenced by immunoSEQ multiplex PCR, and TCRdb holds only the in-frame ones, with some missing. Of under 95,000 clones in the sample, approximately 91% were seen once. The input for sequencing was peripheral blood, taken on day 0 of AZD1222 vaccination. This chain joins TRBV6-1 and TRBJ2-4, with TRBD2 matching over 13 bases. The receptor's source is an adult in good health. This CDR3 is CASSGTSGTNIQYF. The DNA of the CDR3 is TGTGCCAGCAGCGGGACTAGCGGGACAAACATTCAGTACTTC.